A single sample gave rise to the 15 T cell receptor beta chains below, sequenced in a study of beta chain features in type 1 diabetes. Expressed TCRB transcripts got sequenced, as all isolated RNA was reverse transcribed. Measured with immunoSEQ multiplex PCR; TCRdb has only the in-frame clones, and not every one. The table lists some 160,000 clones, 7.5% to 10% of them singletons. The sequencing sample was made of central memory CD4+ T cells from blood. The receptors were sampled from a woman aged 18-35 years in good health.

This clone turned up a few times. This chain connects TRBV28 to TRBJ2-5; 7 nucleotides align to TRBD1. From germline, CDR1 is MDHEN and CDR2 SYDVKM. The length of the CDR3 is 13 residues. The trim removed 8 bases at V and 0 bases at J, leaving 3 bases unmatched. CDR3 protein: CASEQGNQETQYF. As DNA, the CDR3 is TGTGCCAGCGAACAGGGGAACCAAGAGACCCAGTACTTC.

V is TRBV4-1 and J is TRBJ2-2, with 8 bases matching TRBD2. The junction had 5 bases not matched to a gene; V was cut back by 1 base and J by 1 base. CDR3 length: 17 amino acids. Germline values: CDR1 MGHRA, CDR2 YSYEKL. CDR3 DNA sequence: TGCGCCAGCAGCCAAGGGTATAGCGGGAAGAACACCGGGGAGCTGTTTTTT. It yields the protein CASSQGYSGKNTGELFF.

The chain carries TRBV6-5 and TRBJ1-1, with D uncertain. Germline V lookup: CDR1 MNHEY, CDR2 SVGAGI. V shed 0 bases and J shed 1 base, with 9 bases lying between them. The CDR3 consists of 15 residues. CDR3 nucleotide sequence: TGTGCCAGCAGTTACTCTAGGCAGCGGAACACTGAAGCTTTCTTT. Translating it yields CASSYSRQRNTEAFF.

This clone has a handful of counts. This chain links TRBV29-1 with TRBJ2-3; 7 bases fit TRBD1. The CDR3 is made up of 15 amino acids. Germline assignment: CDR1 SQVTM and CDR2 ANQGSEA. Trimming removed 5 bases from V and 3 bases from J; junction bases left unmatched: 11. This CDR3 reads CSVQPGQMGTDTQYF. The CDR3 DNA reads TGCAGCGTTCAACCGGGACAGATGGGGACAGATACGCAGTATTTT.

This clone was seen a handful of times. This sequence joins TRBV7-2 and TRBJ1-2; tentatively, D is TRBD1 (6 bases). The CDR3 is made up of 14 amino acids. V was trimmed by 5 bases and J by 1 base, leaving 11 bases between them. Per the germline V gene, CDR1 is SGHTA and CDR2 is FQGNSA. CDR3 sequence reads: CASSIDRRNYGYTF. As DNA, the CDR3 is TGTGCCAGCAGCATCGACAGGCGTAACTATGGCTACACCTTC. Full variable domain (outside the CDR3, taken from reference TRBV7-2 and TRBJ1-2): GAGVSQSPSNKVTEKGKDVELRCDPISGHTALYWYRQSLGQGLEFLIYFQGNSAPDKSGLPSDRFSAERTGGSVSTLTIQRTQQEDSAVYLCASSIDRRNYGYTFGSGTRLTVV.

This clone has more than one count but fewer than ten. The chain has TRBV6-5 and TRBJ2-1; 7 bases match TRBD2. This CDR3 comprises 13 residues. With V trimmed by 7 bases and J by 10 bases, 10 bases remained unmatched. CDR1 is MNHEY and CDR2 is SVGAGI in the germline V gene. CDR3 in DNA: TGTGCCAGCATACGGGAGGCTTCGGGCGAGCAGTTCTTC. Its protein product is CASIREASGEQFF.

This rearrangement joins TRBV5-1 to TRBJ2-1; D remains ambiguous. The CDR3 loop spans 11 amino acids. Per germline, CDR1 SGHRS and CDR2 YFSETQ. Deletions cut 5 bases from V and 7 bases from J, with 7 bases between. DNA for the CDR3: TGCGCCAGCAGTCTTCAGAATGAGCAGTTCTTC. Amino acids: CASSLQNEQFF.

This clone was seen more than once but under ten times. V is TRBV7-2 and J is TRBJ2-7; no clear D gene. The CDR3 sequence is 13 residues long. V was pared by 2 bases and J by 5 bases, with 10 bases between. Germline V gene lookup returns CDR1 SGHTA and CDR2 FQGNSA. CDR3 bases: TGTGCCAGCAGCTTATCACAGTCTAACGAGCAGTACTTC. This codes for CASSLSQSNEQYF.

In its sample, this clone was seen many times. This sequence joins TRBV7-2 and TRBJ2-1, with TRBD2 matching over 7 bases. The CDR3 runs 16 residues. Germline V gene sequence: CDR1 SGHTA, CDR2 FQGNSA. J lost 0 bases, V lost 1 base, and 3 bases had no gene match. CDR3 nucleotides: TGTGCCAGCAGCTTAGAAGCGGGGAGCTCCTACAATGAGCAGTTCTTC. This encodes CASSLEAGSSYNEQFF.

This rearrangement joins TRBV2 to TRBJ2-5; TRBD1 might be the D (5 bases). This CDR3 is 13 amino acids long. Trimming removed 3 bases from V and 0 bases from J, with 5 bases in between. Germline V CDR1 and CDR2: SNHLY, FYNNEI. This chain's CDR3 is CASSDRDQETQYF. CDR3 nucleotide sequence: TGTGCCAGCAGTGACAGGGACCAAGAGACCCAGTACTTC. The full variable domain, completed using reference TRBV2 and TRBJ2-5, is EPEVTQTPSHQVTQMGQEVILRCVPISNHLYFYWYRQILGQKVEFLVSFYNNEISEKSEIFDDQFSVERPDGSNFTLKIRSTKLEDSAMYFCASSDRDQETQYFGPGTRLLVL.

The chain uses TRBV6-1 and TRBJ2-3, with TRBD1 identical over 7 bases. CDR3 length: 15 amino acids. In germline, CDR1 is MNHNS, CDR2 SASEGT. V lost 6 bases to trimming and J lost 4 bases; unmatched junction nucleotides: 10. In DNA, the CDR3 is TGTGCCAGCAGCAACAGGGGCCCGACCTCAGATACGCAGTATTTT. Residues: CASSNRGPTSDTQYF.

In its sample, this clone was seen a few times. The chain recombines TRBV11-1 with TRBJ2-1; D might be TRBD2 (6 bases). Looked up from germline, CDR1 is SGHAT and CDR2 is FQDESV (reference sequence). This CDR3 has 15 residues. V was pared by 5 bases and J by 0 bases, with 11 bases between. The DNA for the CDR3 is TGTGCCAGCAGCCTGGACGGGAGCTCCTACAATGAGCAGTTCTTC. Amino acid sequence: CASSLDGSSYNEQFF.

This clone was counted a few times. The rearrangement joins TRBV5-1 to TRBJ1-2; the D is unclear. CDR3 length equals 11 residues. The ends were cut back, 5 bases at V and 7 bases at J, with 9 bases in the middle. Germline CDR1 and CDR2: SGHRS and YFSETQ. The CDR3 loop reads CASRRDSGYTF. The CDR3 coding sequence is TGCGCCAGCAGGAGGGATTCTGGCTACACCTTC.

The rearrangement joins TRBV14 to TRBJ2-2, with 9 bases identical to TRBD2. The CDR3 runs to 15 residues. Germline V gives CDR1 SGHDN, CDR2 FVKESK. V gave up 0 bases and J gave up 6 bases; unmatched junction bases: 2. The CDR3 here is CASSQEGLAAGELFF. In DNA form, the CDR3 reads TGTGCCAGCAGCCAAGAGGGACTAGCCGCCGGGGAGCTGTTTTTT.

This chain joins TRBV5-1 and TRBJ1-1; 9 bases are a match to TRBD1. The CDR3 spans 16 residues. Germline V gene sequence: CDR1 SGHRS, CDR2 YFSETQ. V gave up 0 bases and J gave up 4 bases; unmatched junction bases: 7. For the CDR3, the DNA is TGCGCCAGCAGCTTGGCCGAGGGACAGGGTCGCACTGAAGCTTTCTTT. This codes for CASSLAEGQGRTEAFF.